The 8 T cell receptor beta chains presented below share a single source sample, sequenced in a study of OX40 agonist ivuxolimab in advanced cancers. The library was obtained by the immunoSEQ multiplex PCR assay. Drawn from immuneACCESS, this table holds only the in-frame rearrangements with V and J called that TCRdb kept. Clones are partly lost; checked studies trace under half to an unresolved V gene and leave the rest unexplained. This sample has about 94,000 clones in its table, and nearly 90% of those were observed once. The ten top clones hold 0.25% to 0.35% of the sample. The sequencing here drew on CD4+ or CD8+ T cells sorted from blood, taken in a trial of the OX40 agonist ivuxolimab. The source is an adult with an advanced solid tumor such as melanoma, head and neck, liver or kidney cancer.

The chain joins TRBV4-2 to TRBJ2-5, with 7 bases lining up with TRBD1. CDR3 length: 16 amino acids. Germline-derived CDR1 and CDR2 are LGHNA and YNFKEQ. V shed 8 bases, J shed 1 base, and the junction held 13 bases outside the gene matches. CDR3 nucleotide sequence: TGTGCCAGCTGGCCCCGCTTCGGGACAGCCCAAGAGACCCAGTACTTC. This encodes CASWPRFGTAQETQYF.

Comment on this clone: This CDR3 is also generated by other DNA sequences in the sample. The CDR3 bases are TGCAGCGGAAATAGCGGGAATGAGCAGTTCTTC. It translates to CSGNSGNEQFF. The rearrangement uses TRBV29-1 and TRBJ2-1, with 7 bases that match TRBD2. The CDR3 is 11 amino acids. Trimming cost V 7 bases and J 7 bases; bases outside gene matches: 4. CDR1 is SQVTM and CDR2 is ANQGSEA in the germline V gene.

The V and J genes are TRBV18 and TRBJ2-2; D remains ambiguous. Trimming took 8 bases from V and 8 from J, leaving 15 bases between them. Germline V gives CDR1 KGHSH, CDR2 LQKENI. The CDR3 sequence is 13 residues long. The CDR3 DNA reads as TGTGCCAGCGACCCGTCAGGAAGAGGGGAGCTGTTTTTT. Translating it yields CASDPSGRGELFF.

The genes are TRBV5-5 and TRBJ2-3; the match to TRBD2 covers 10 bases. Germline V lookup: CDR1 SGHKS, CDR2 YYEKEE (reference sequence). J was trimmed by 5 bases and V by 6 bases; bases with no gene match: 6. CDR3 length: 14 residues. CDR3 loop: CASTHLAGEDTQYF. The DNA for the CDR3 is TGTGCCAGCACCCATCTAGCGGGGGAAGATACGCAGTATTTT.

The chain uses TRBV18 and TRBJ1-3; a possible D gene is TRBD1 (5 bases). CDR1 is KGHSH, CDR2 LQKENI, per germline. With 5 bases removed from V and 0 bases from J, the gap between germline ends came to 14 bases. The CDR3 loop spans 16 amino acids. The CDR3 coding sequence is TGTGCCAGCTCAGGGGACGGAACCCACTCTGGAAACACCATATATTTT. Translation: CASSGDGTHSGNTIYF. Looking up the rest from reference TRBV18 and TRBJ1-3 gives the full variable domain: NAGVMQNPRHLVRRRGQEARLRCSPMKGHSHVYWYRQLPEEGLKFMVYLQKENIIDESGMPKERFSAEFPKEGPSILRIQQVVRGDSAAYFCASSGDGTHSGNTIYFGEGSWLTVV.

The V gene is TRBV13, the J gene TRBJ2-4; 10 bases match TRBD1. CDR3 size: 16 residues. Per germline, CDR1 PRHDT and CDR2 FYEKMQ (reference sequence). With V trimmed by 5 bases and J by 0 bases, 4 bases remained unmatched. The CDR3 loop is CASSTGQGLAKNIQYF. CDR3 bases: TGTGCCAGCAGCACGGGACAGGGGCTAGCCAAAAACATTCAGTACTTC.

The CDR3 bases are TGTGCCAGCAGCCCCTGGGACAGACCTTACGAGCAGTACTTC. This gives the protein CASSPWDRPYEQYF. The V gene is TRBV5-6, the J gene TRBJ2-7, with 7 bases that match TRBD1. The CDR3 loop spans 14 amino acids. Losses at the gene ends were 4 bases for V and 4 bases for J; bases not matched to a gene: 8. From germline, CDR1 is SGHDT and CDR2 YYEEEE.

This clone was detected only a few times. V usage is TRBV27 and J usage is TRBJ2-7, with 10 bases lining up with TRBD1. Trimming took 4 bases from V and 2 from J; bases not matched to a gene: 5. The CDR3 is 15 amino acids. Germline values: CDR1 MNHEY, CDR2 SMNVEV (reference sequence). The CDR3 spells CASSSAGQGAYEQYF. DNA for the CDR3: TGTGCCAGCAGTTCAGCCGGACAGGGGGCCTACGAGCAGTACTTC.